Each of the 19 T cell receptor beta chains below was sequenced from the same sample in a study of T-cell memory formation after mild COVID-19. Each CDR3 protein is one row after TCRdb ran MiXCR on the 5' RACE reads. The repertoire holds about 430,000 distinct CDR3 sequences, with 24% as singletons. The sample consisted of PBMCs or a T cell subset sorted from them (not recorded which). The receptors shown here come from an adult woman who had mild COVID-19 (a few samples of this study predate the infection). Cell type and time point are not known.

The V gene is TRBV4-1, the J gene TRBJ2-3; D is perhaps TRBD2 (6 bases). From germline, CDR1 is MGHRA and CDR2 YSYEKL. The CDR3 contains 16 residues. V was cut by 1 base and J by 1 base, with 12 bases left in between. CDR3 DNA sequence: TGCGCCAGCAGCCAAGGTCCGCAGCGGGGCACAGATACGCAGTATTTT. It specifies CASSQGPQRGTDTQYF.

The chain carries TRBV6-5 and TRBJ2-5; D call uncertain. From germline, CDR1 is MNHEY and CDR2 SVGAGI. Trimming stripped 6 bases from V and 8 bases from J, with 10 bases between. The CDR3 spans 11 residues. CDR3 loop: CASSSGITQYF. The CDR3 DNA is TGTGCCAGCAGCTCCGGAATAACCCAGTACTTC.

This chain links TRBV6-2 or TRBV6-3 with TRBJ2-1; D gene uncertain. The V end lost 3 bases, the J end lost 0 bases, and 6 bases lay between the germline ends. Germline V lookup: CDR1 MNHEY, CDR2 SVGEGT. This CDR3 is built from 14 residues. CDR3 bases: TGTGCCAGCAGTTATACTATCTCCTACAATGAGCAGTTCTTC. Residues: CASSYTISYNEQFF.

This clonotype was counted a few times. The gene calls are TRBV6-6 and TRBJ1-3; no clear D. Trimming stripped 6 bases from V and 2 bases from J, with 2 bases between. Per the germline V gene, CDR1 is MNHNY and CDR2 is SVGAGI (reference sequence). The CDR3 loop spans 11 amino acids. This CDR3 is CASSTGNTIYF. The CDR3 DNA follows: TGTGCCAGCAGCACTGGAAACACCATATATTTT.

This clonotype was seen a few times. The V and J genes are TRBV4-1 and TRBJ2-3; no clear D gene. The CDR3 consists of 13 residues. CDR1 and CDR2 (germline): MGHRA, YSYEKL. Trimming took 3 bases from V and 2 from J, leaving 6 bases between them. The CDR3 DNA reads as TGCGCCAGCAGCCAGCAATTCACAGATACGCAGTATTTT. Protein: CASSQQFTDTQYF.

The chain recombines TRBV20-1 with TRBJ2-3; 7 bases match TRBD2. CDR3 length: 15 amino acids. The junction had 10 bases not matched to a gene; V was cut back by 3 bases and J by 4 bases. Germline lookup yields CDR1 DFQATT and CDR2 SNEGSKA (reference sequence). The CDR3 spells CSARLGLDQADTQYF. CDR3 DNA: TGCAGTGCTAGGCTCGGACTAGACCAGGCAGATACGCAGTATTTT.

This clonotype has only a few counts. The chain uses TRBV10-3 and TRBJ2-1; D is unresolved. The germline V and J ends were trimmed by 3 bases and 7 bases, with 7 bases remaining between them. Per the germline V gene, CDR1 is ENHRY and CDR2 is SYGVKD. CDR3 length: 12 amino acids. This CDR3 reads CAISDQVNEQFF. In nucleotides, the CDR3 is TGTGCCATCAGTGACCAGGTTAATGAGCAGTTCTTC.

This clonotype was found a few times. This chain uses TRBV28 with TRBJ2-7; 8 nucleotides agree with TRBD1. The CDR3 length is 14 residues. Germline CDR1 is MDHEN and CDR2 is SYDVKM. V lost 7 bases, J lost 6 bases, and 11 bases stayed unmatched. The CDR3: CASKGTGGLGEQYF. Here the CDR3 DNA reads TGTGCCAGCAAAGGGACAGGAGGTCTGGGCGAGCAGTACTTC.

This clonotype was seen a handful of times. The J gene is TRBJ1-2, the V gene TRBV5-1; 7 nucleotides match TRBD1. The CDR3 covers 15 residues. Germline loops: CDR1 SGHRS, CDR2 YFSETQ. The ends lost 4 bases at V and 5 bases at J; junction bases unmatched: 11. CDR3 DNA: TGCGCCAGCAGCCTTGGAGCTAGGGGGCGGTATGGCTACACCTTC. This gives the protein CASSLGARGRYGYTF.

In this sample, this clonotype turned up a few times. The chain carries TRBV10-3 and TRBJ1-1; the match to TRBD1 covers 9 bases. Trimming removed 2 bases from V and 1 base from J; junction bases left unmatched: 2. The CDR3 contains 15 residues. Germline lookup yields CDR1 ENHRY and CDR2 SYGVKD. CDR3 in DNA: TGTGCCATCAGTGAGCCGGGACAGGGGAACACTGAAGCTTTCTTT. This encodes CAISEPGQGNTEAFF.

This chain joins TRBV6-6 and TRBJ2-3; perhaps TRBD2 as D (8 bases). The CDR3 has 19 amino acids. Trimming cost V 0 bases and J 4 bases, with 23 bases left between them. CDR1 is MNHNY and CDR2 is SVGAGI in the germline V gene (reference sequence). CDR3 bases: TGTGCCAGCAGTTACTCGGACGGGGGGGGCAGGGGGACGGCAGATACGCAGTATTTT. It encodes CASSYSDGGGRGTADTQYF.

V is TRBV6-5 and J is TRBJ2-1; TRBD2 aligns across 8 bases. Germline-derived CDR1 and CDR2 are MNHEY and SVGAGI. The CDR3 contains 12 residues. V trimming: 6 bases; J trimming: 15 bases; junction bases outside the gene matches: 10. CDR3 bases: TGTGCCAGCAGGTCTACTAGCGGAAGGTCGTTCTTC. Residues: CASRSTSGRSFF.

This chain joins TRBV30 and TRBJ2-1; 7 bases are a match to TRBD2. V lost 3 bases and J lost 3; bases outside the gene matches: 5. Germline CDR1 and CDR2: GTSNPN and SVGIG (reference sequence). CDR3 size: 14 residues. Here the CDR3 DNA reads TGTGCCTGGAGCAGCGGGGTCCTCTACAATGAGCAGTTCTTC. Amino acid sequence: CAWSSGVLYNEQFF.

V is TRBV5-1 and J is TRBJ1-1; TRBD1 might be the D (6 bases). CDR1 is SGHRS, CDR2 YFSETQ, per germline. The CDR3 is 13 residues long. Between the trimmed V and J ends, which lost 4 bases and 4 bases, there was a span of 11 bases. In nucleotides, the CDR3 is TGCGCCAGCAGCGTACAGGGAAGCACTGAAGCTTTCTTT. Encoded protein: CASSVQGSTEAFF. Based on the CDR3 plus reference TRBV5-1 and TRBJ1-1, the full variable domain is KAGVTQTPRYLIKTRGQQVTLSCSPISGHRSVSWYQQTPGQGLQFLFEYFSETQRNKGNFPGRFSGRQFSNSRSEMNVSTLELGDSALYLCASSVQGSTEAFFGQGTRLTVV.

This clonotype was recorded a few times. The chain couples TRBV10-1 to TRBJ1-1, with D maybe TRBD1 (5 bases). V lost 10 bases and J lost 1, with 16 bases in between. Germline CDR1 WNHNN, CDR2 SYGVQD (reference sequence). The CDR3 runs to 14 residues. The CDR3 nucleotides read TGCGCCACCCTAAGTCCAGGGCGGAACACTGAAGCTTTCTTT. Protein sequence: CATLSPGRNTEAFF.

The chain joins TRBV25-1 to TRBJ2-1; D gene unclear. Trimming cost V 2 bases and J 9 bases, with 8 bases left between them. CDR1 is MGHDK, CDR2 SYGVNS, per germline. This CDR3 spans 12 amino acids. The CDR3 protein is CASSERRAEQFF. The CDR3, as DNA: TGTGCCAGCAGTGAAAGAAGGGCTGAGCAGTTCTTC.

V and J are TRBV4-2 and TRBJ2-7; possibly TRBD1 for D (6 bases). Trimming shortened V by 0 bases and J by 3 bases, and 15 bases separated the two germline ends. The CDR3 contains 16 residues. The germline V gene encodes CDR1 LGHNA and CDR2 YNFKEQ. CDR3: CASSQDRERGYYEQYF. CDR3 nucleotides: TGTGCCAGCAGCCAAGATCGAGAGAGGGGGTACTACGAGCAGTACTTC.

This clonotype appeared a few times. The chain links TRBV24-1 to TRBJ2-3, with D tentatively TRBD2 (5 bases). This CDR3 has 18 amino acids. In germline, CDR1 is KGHDR, CDR2 SFDVKD. Trimming took off 3 bases at V and 2 bases at J, with 20 bases between the two ends. In DNA, the CDR3 is TGTGCCACCAGTGATCCGGGATCTCGTACGGGTATCACAGATACGCAGTATTTT. It yields the protein CATSDPGSRTGITDTQYF.

This clonotype was detected ten times or more. The chain couples TRBV4-3 to TRBJ2-7, with 7 bases that match TRBD1. The CDR3 consists of 15 residues. Germline CDR1 is LGHNA and CDR2 is YSLEER. Germline trimming cut 1 base from V and 0 bases from J; bases unmatched to any gene: 3. CDR3 bases: TGCGCCAGCAGCCAAGGGACAGGTAGCTCCTACGAGCAGTACTTC. Translation: CASSQGTGSSYEQYF.